These 2 T cell receptor beta chains share one sample of origin, sequenced in a study of blood T cell repertoires in COVID-19. The table came from immunoSEQ multiplex PCR; TCRdb's copy has only in-frame clones and leaves some out. In the table there are around 250,000 clones, roughly 90% of which are singletons. The source material was PBMCs or T cells enriched from blood (not recorded which). Receptors were obtained from a man in his forties who had been exposed to COVID-19.

J is TRBJ1-1 and V is TRBV11-3; the D gene is possibly TRBD1 (6 bases). V was trimmed by 1 base and J by 4 bases, leaving 10 bases between them. The CDR3 is 14 amino acids. Germline CDR1 and CDR2: SGHNT and YENEEA. Here the CDR3 reads CASSLGRGGTEAFF. The CDR3, as DNA: TGTGCCAGCAGCTTAGGCAGGGGCGGCACTGAAGCTTTCTTT. Full variable domain (rest looked up from reference TRBV11-3 and TRBJ1-1): EAGVVQSPRYKIIEKKQPVAFWCNPISGHNTLYWYLQNLGQGPELLIRYENEEAVDDSQLPKDRFSAERLKGVDSTLKIQPAELGDSAVYLCASSLGRGGTEAFFGQGTRLTVV.

V usage is TRBV6-4 and J usage is TRBJ2-3, with D possibly TRBD1 on 6 matching bases. Germline CDR1 reads MRHNA; CDR2 reads SNTAGT. The CDR3 totals 14 residues. V lost 4 bases, J lost 2 bases, and 10 bases lay in between. The CDR3: CASSARGNTDTQYF. CDR3 nucleotides: TGTGCCAGCAGTGCAAGGGGGAACACAGATACGCAGTATTTT.